This TCR beta chain stems from a study of post-analysis software for immune sequencing data. As for the study in general: Relapsing-remitting, secondary progressive and progressive-relapsing multiple sclerosis were all included among the disease courses.

The study's findings and limits: Controls had lower frequencies than patients of a few TRBV segments, which included TRBV5-6, TRBV5-1 and TRBV20-1. Batch-mates among the samples co-clustered strongly by F measure. Controls had significantly higher normalized Chao1 diversity than multiple sclerosis patients.

The CDR3 is made up of 14 amino acids. V shed 5 bases and J shed 4 bases, with 14 bases lying between them. Only a few counts were recorded for this clonotype. Its antigen remains unknown. Libraries were made from TCR beta cDNA, and they carried unique molecular identifiers. The source material, roughly 0.9 to 11 million T cells, gave rise to about 500,000 cDNA molecules. TCRdb re-called the PCR reads through MiXCR, storing one row per CDR3 protein. Here the sample spans some 700,000 distinct CDR3 sequences, approximately 59% being singletons. The receptor was isolated from a girl aged 2 to 9 with multiple sclerosis. The chain links TRBV12-3 or TRBV12-4 to TRBJ2-5; a weak D match, TRBD2 (5 bases). The specimen sequenced was blood. The CDR3 here is CASSPGLRRETQYF. The CDR3 nucleotides read TGTGCCAGCAGTCCCGGACTCAGAAGAGAGACCCAGTACTTC.